Listed below are T cell receptor beta chains from one sample, sequenced in a study of blood T cell repertoires in COVID-19. Here immunoSEQ multiplex PCR was the method, and the copy in TCRdb shows in-frame clones only, minus some. This repertoire shows fewer than 60,000 clones, roughly 79% found once; its top ten account for 3.5%. Sequencing was carried out using peripheral blood. The receptors come from a man aged 60 to 75 with acute or convalescent COVID-19. Both conserved end residues are part of each CDR3. A D gene is named only where the DNA matches it firmly. The size field is filled for only some rows; it gives once, few, many or a size class.

V: TRBV28; size: NA; J: TRBJ1-2; D: NA; CDR3: CASSFETSQYGYTF; DNA: TGTGCCAGCAGTTTTGAGACAAGCCAATATGGCTACACCTTC
V: TRBV6-5; size: many; J: TRBJ1-2; D: TRBD1; CDR3: CASSYQGQGYGYTF; DNA: TGTGCCAGCAGTTACCAGGGACAGGGCTATGGCTACACCTTC
V: TRBV6-5; size: once; J: TRBJ1-1; D: NA; CDR3: CAVGEGGTEAFF; DNA: TGTGCCGTGGGGGAAGGGGGCACTGAAGCTTTCTTT
V: TRBV9; size: NA; J: TRBJ2-2; D: NA; CDR3: CASSVGTGWTGELFF; DNA: TGTGCCAGCAGCGTAGGAACAGGATGGACCGGGGAGCTGTTTTTT
V: TRBV27; size: NA; J: TRBJ1-2; D: TRBD1; CDR3: CASRQGAGGYTF; DNA: TGTGCCAGCAGGCAGGGGGCGGGTGGCTACACCTTC
V: TRBV11-3; size: few; J: TRBJ1-2; D: NA; CDR3: CASVRRSGAPYSYTF; DNA: TGTGCCAGCGTCAGGCGGAGTGGGGCCCCTTATTCCTACACCTTC
V: TRBV7-8; size: NA; J: TRBJ2-3; D: NA; CDR3: CASGQDETLLRTQYF; DNA: TGTGCCAGCGGACAAGACGAAACCCTTTTGCGTACGCAGTATTTT
V: TRBV12-5; size: few; J: TRBJ2-7; D: NA; CDR3: CASGPRAGGEQYF; DNA: TGTGCTAGTGGTCCTCGGGCGGGTGGCGAGCAGTACTTC
V: TRBV12-3/TRBV12-4; size: NA; J: TRBJ1-2; D: NA; CDR3: CASSTRVNYGYTF; DNA: TGTGCCAGCAGTACCAGGGTTAACTATGGCTACACCTTC
V: TRBV7-9; size: NA; J: TRBJ1-4; D: NA; CDR3: CASSLEGRGKLFF; DNA: TGTGCCAGCAGCTTAGAGGGCAGGGGTAAACTGTTTTTT
V: TRBV18; size: NA; J: TRBJ1-1; D: NA; CDR3: CASSQEGLTGYTEAFF; DNA: TGTGCCAGCTCACAGGAGGGTTTAACAGGCTACACTGAAGCTTTCTTT
V: TRBV6-5; size: NA; J: TRBJ1-2; D: TRBD1; CDR3: CASSFGSGGNYGYTF; DNA: TGTGCCAGCAGTTTCGGATCAGGGGGCAACTATGGCTACACCTTC
V: TRBV5-1; size: NA; J: TRBJ2-5; D: TRBD1; CDR3: CASSLGQGLETQYF; DNA: TGCGCCAGCAGCTTAGGACAGGGTTTGGAGACCCAGTACTTC
V: TRBV7-9; size: once; J: TRBJ2-3; D: NA; CDR3: CASSSASGTDTQYF; DNA: TGTGCCAGCAGCTCGGCTAGCGGCACAGATACGCAGTATTTT
V: TRBV11-2; size: NA; J: TRBJ2-7; D: TRBD1; CDR3: CASTLLVGQGYEQYF; DNA: TGTGCCAGCACCTTACTGGTTGGACAGGGATACGAGCAGTACTTC